The entry below gives a single TCR beta chain sequence along with its context. The sample belongs to a study of blood T cell repertoires in COVID-19. Study information: The origin of the acute and convalescent COVID-19 samples was the United States, Italy and Spain. Sources were T cells, B-cell-depleted T cells, or PBMCs; the material itself was cDNA or gDNA.

Deletions cut 1 base from V and 2 bases from J, with 12 bases between. The germline V gene has CDR1 SGHAT and CDR2 FQNNGV. The CDR3 contains 15 residues. Each recovered donor of Cohort 3 presented with two negative PCRs, clearance, or symptom resolution. As processed by the authors: It was from reference gene primer amplification that nucleated cell counts were estimated. Sequencing was performed with immunoSEQ multiplex PCR; in TCRdb, only in-frame clones are kept and a portion is missing. V and J calls and clone size follow that table, whereas D and trimming were derived from the DNA. This sample has 200,000 or so clones, with approximately 90% found just once.

This TCR was recovered from a woman in her 30s who had recovered from COVID-19. V is TRBV11-2 and J is TRBJ2-7; tentative D call: TRBD2 (5 bases). Material for sequencing was PBMCs or T cells enriched from blood (not recorded which). CDR3 amino acids: CASSLVSGWTYEQYF. The CDR3 nucleotides read TGTGCCAGCAGCTTAGTTTCGGGGTGGACCTACGAGCAGTACTTC.